The rows below give T cell receptor beta chains drawn from one sample of a study of radiotherapy plus CTLA-4 blockade in lung cancer. The method was immunoSEQ multiplex PCR; TCRdb's version includes in-frame clones alone and lacks a portion of them. The table has under 95,000 clones, roughly 80% seen once. The sequencing here drew on peripheral blood, taken from a patient treated with radiotherapy plus ipilimumab. The receptors come from a human donor with non-small cell lung cancer who had stable disease on radiotherapy plus ipilimumab. Each CDR3 is given with its conserved first and last residue. The D gene is left open where the match is weak. A row's size may be missing; if present it is once, few, many or a size class.

V: TRBV19; size: .; D: .; J: TRBJ2-1; CDR3: CASSIRSEQFF; DNA: TGTGCCAGTAGTATACGCAGTGAGCAGTTCTTC
V: TRBV15; size: .; D: .; J: TRBJ1-1; CDR3: CATSRDHGGNTEAFF; DNA: TGTGCCACCAGCAGAGATCATGGGGGGAACACTGAAGCTTTCTTT
V: TRBV10-3; size: .; D: .; J: TRBJ1-6; CDR3: CAISESITGGSPLHF; DNA: TGTGCCATCAGTGAGTCGATTACCGGGGGATCACCCCTCCACTTT
V: TRBV7-3; size: .; D: .; J: TRBJ2-1; CDR3: CASSGSGEYNEQFF; DNA: TGTGCCAGCAGCGGATCGGGGGAATACAATGAGCAGTTCTTC
V: TRBV7-3; size: .; D: .; J: TRBJ2-3; CDR3: CASSLRAGPTDTQYF; DNA: TGTGCCAGCAGCTTACGGGCGGGTCCCACAGATACGCAGTATTTT
V: TRBV5-5; size: .; D: TRBD1; J: TRBJ1-4; CDR3: CASSSQGRAEEKLFF; DNA: TGTGCCAGCAGCTCACAGGGGAGGGCCGAGGAAAAACTGTTTTTT
V: TRBV6-5; size: .; D: TRBD2; J: TRBJ2-5; CDR3: CASSYGTSGDQETQYF; DNA: TGTGCCAGCAGTTACGGGACTAGCGGAGACCAAGAGACCCAGTACTTC
V: TRBV7-9; size: once; D: TRBD2; J: TRBJ2-1; CDR3: CASSLVAGAGNEQFF; DNA: TGTGCCAGCAGCTTAGTAGCGGGAGCTGGCAATGAGCAGTTCTTC
V: TRBV27; size: .; D: .; J: TRBJ1-1; CDR3: CASSLLKGANTEAFF; DNA: TGTGCCAGCAGTTTATTGAAGGGTGCGAACACTGAAGCTTTCTTT
V: TRBV19; size: .; D: TRBD1; J: TRBJ2-5; CDR3: CASSRSGTGTETQYF; DNA: TGTGCCAGTAGTAGATCCGGGACAGGGACAGAGACCCAGTACTTC
V: TRBV28; size: .; D: TRBD1; J: TRBJ2-7; CDR3: CASILGGQGTYEQYF; DNA: TGTGCCAGCATCCTAGGGGGACAGGGCACCTACGAGCAGTACTTC
V: TRBV21-1; size: few; D: .; J: TRBJ2-1; CDR3: CASSSDYRDREQFF; DNA: TGTGCCAGCAGCAGCGATTACAGGGATCGGGAGCAGTTCTTC
V: TRBV19; size: .; D: TRBD1; J: TRBJ2-7; CDR3: CASSIRSGGKAEQYF; DNA: TGTGCCAGTAGTATTCGTTCAGGGGGAAAAGCCGAGCAGTACTTC
V: TRBV9; size: .; D: TRBD2; J: TRBJ2-2; CDR3: CASSVGSGALLGELFF; DNA: TGTGCCAGCAGCGTAGGGAGCGGGGCCTTGCTCGGGGAGCTGTTTTTT
V: TRBV4-1; size: few; D: .; J: TRBJ2-4; CDR3: CASSSLGMGPKNIQYF; DNA: .
V: TRBV6-1; size: .; D: .; J: TRBJ2-1; CDR3: CASSEAKGSLPYNEQFF; DNA: TGTGCCAGCAGTGAAGCTAAGGGGAGTCTCCCCTACAATGAGCAGTTCTTC
V: TRBV2; size: once; D: .; J: TRBJ2-7; CDR3: CASNDVFSYEQYF; DNA: TGTGCCAGCAACGATGTTTTTTCCTACGAGCAGTACTTC
V: TRBV13; size: .; D: .; J: TRBJ2-5; CDR3: CASSLTAGTQYF; DNA: TGTGCCAGCAGCTTAACGGCCGGGACCCAGTACTTC
V: TRBV29-1; size: .; D: TRBD1; J: TRBJ2-3; CDR3: CRVGGQGASDTQYF; DNA: TGCAGAGTTGGGGGGCAGGGGGCATCGGATACGCAGTATTTT
V: TRBV5-6; size: .; D: .; J: TRBJ2-5; CDR3: CASSLAGRSETQYF; DNA: TGTGCCAGCAGCTTGGCCGGCAGGTCGGAGACCCAGTACTTC
V: TRBV19; size: .; D: .; J: TRBJ2-2; CDR3: CASSISRRNTGELFF; DNA: TGTGCCAGTAGTATAAGTCGACGGAACACCGGGGAGCTGTTTTTT
V: TRBV5-4; size: .; D: .; J: TRBJ2-5; CDR3: CASSLERGPQETQYF; DNA: TGTGCCAGCAGCTTGGAAAGGGGCCCCCAAGAGACCCAGTACTTC
V: TRBV5-1; size: .; D: TRBD1; J: TRBJ2-1; CDR3: CASSTGQNNEQFF; DNA: TGCGCCAGCAGCACGGGACAGAACAATGAGCAGTTCTTC
V: TRBV29-1; size: .; D: TRBD2; J: TRBJ2-3; CDR3: CSVEGGLAGDTDTQYF; DNA: TGCAGCGTTGAGGGGGGCCTAGCGGGGGACACAGATACGCAGTATTTT
V: TRBV28; size: .; D: TRBD2; J: TRBJ2-7; CDR3: CASSFGTSGYEQYF; DNA: TGTGCCAGCAGTTTTGGGACTAGCGGGTACGAGCAGTACTTC
V: TRBV2; size: .; D: .; J: TRBJ1-5; CDR3: CASSGQINQPQHF; DNA: TGTGCCAGCAGTGGCCAGATCAATCAGCCCCAGCATTTT
V: TRBV10-2; size: .; D: .; J: TRBJ2-3; CDR3: CASSDLQGSPRDTQYF; DNA: TGCGCCAGCAGTGACCTACAGGGTTCTCCCCGGGATACGCAGTATTTT
V: TRBV11-2; size: .; D: TRBD2; J: TRBJ2-1; CDR3: CASSFPGTSGSEQFF; DNA: TGTGCCAGCAGCTTCCCCGGGACTAGCGGAAGTGAGCAGTTCTTC
V: TRBV6-1; size: .; D: .; J: TRBJ2-7; CDR3: CASSPWSSPSYEQYF; DNA: TGTGCCAGCAGTCCATGGTCATCACCCTCCTACGAGCAGTACTTC
V: TRBV6-1; size: .; D: TRBD1; J: TRBJ1-1; CDR3: CASSEAGTGGTEAFF; DNA: TGTGCCAGCAGTGAAGCCGGGACAGGGGGCACTGAAGCTTTCTTT
V: TRBV30; size: .; D: .; J: TRBJ1-5; CDR3: CAYGYGLSDPQHF; DNA: TGTGCCTACGGTTACGGGCTGAGTGATCCCCAGCATTTT
V: TRBV28; size: .; D: .; J: TRBJ1-1; CDR3: CASSLDGGGTEAFF; DNA: TGTGCCAGCAGTTTAGATGGCGGGGGCACTGAAGCTTTCTTT
V: TRBV19; size: .; D: TRBD1; J: TRBJ2-6; CDR3: CATNRDRGSGANVPTF; DNA: TGTGCCACCAACCGGGACAGGGGTTCTGGGGCCAACGTCCCGACTTTC
V: TRBV4-1; size: .; D: TRBD1; J: TRBJ2-7; CDR3: CASSRDRDYEQYF; DNA: TGCGCCAGCAGCCGGGACAGAGACTACGAGCAGTACTTC
V: TRBV28; size: once; D: TRBD1; J: TRBJ2-2; CDR3: CASSFGQVFGELFF; DNA: TGTGCCAGCAGTTTCGGACAGGTCTTCGGGGAGCTGTTTTTT
V: TRBV4-2; size: .; D: .; J: TRBJ2-7; CDR3: CASSQDDYSYEQYF; DNA: TGTGCCAGCAGCCAAGACGACTACTCCTACGAGCAGTACTTC
V: TRBV2; size: .; D: .; J: TRBJ1-1; CDR3: CASSEALGNTEAFF; DNA: TGTGCCAGCAGTGAAGCCCTCGGGAACACTGAAGCTTTCTTT
V: TRBV5-4; size: .; D: TRBD1; J: TRBJ1-1; CDR3: CASSPRGGNTEAFF; DNA: TGTGCCAGCAGCCCCAGGGGGGGGAACACTGAAGCTTTCTTT
V: TRBV9; size: once; D: .; J: TRBJ1-3; CDR3: CASSPQVGGAGNTIYF; DNA: TGTGCCAGCAGCCCCCAGGTAGGGGGAGCTGGAAACACCATATATTTT
V: TRBV5-1; size: .; D: .; J: TRBJ2-5; CDR3: CASSLRGETQYF; DNA: TGCGCCAGCAGCTTAAGGGGAGAGACCCAGTACTTC
V: TRBV18; size: .; D: TRBD1; J: TRBJ1-4; CDR3: CASSPGRGREKLFF; DNA: TGTGCCAGCTCACCGGGGAGGGGGCGTGAAAAACTGTTTTTT
V: TRBV21-1; size: .; D: .; J: TRBJ2-2; CDR3: CASSNLGAAGELFF; DNA: TGTGCCAGCAGCAATCTCGGGGCGGCCGGGGAGCTGTTTTTT
V: TRBV18; size: .; D: .; J: TRBJ1-1; CDR3: CASLGRRGSEAFF; DNA: TGTGCCAGCTTAGGAAGACGAGGGTCTGAAGCTTTCTTT
V: TRBV5-6; size: once; D: TRBD1; J: TRBJ1-2; CDR3: CASRRTGEDYGYTF; DNA: TGTGCCAGCAGAAGGACAGGGGAAGACTATGGCTACACCTTC
V: TRBV6-5; size: .; D: .; J: TRBJ2-7; CDR3: CATGREVGQYF; DNA: TGTGCCACGGGCAGGGAGGTCGGGCAGTACTTC
V: TRBV27; size: .; D: .; J: TRBJ2-2; CDR3: CASSLGASDTGELFF; DNA: TGTGCCAGCAGTTTAGGGGCTAGCGATACCGGGGAGCTGTTTTTT
V: TRBV7-9; size: once; D: .; J: TRBJ1-4; CDR3: CASSLAGHEKLFF; DNA: TGTGCCAGCAGCTTAGCGGGGCACGAAAAACTGTTTTTT
V: TRBV28; size: .; D: TRBD1; J: TRBJ2-3; CDR3: CASRLRQGATDTQYF; DNA: TGTGCCAGCAGACTCCGACAGGGGGCCACAGATACGCAGTATTTT
V: TRBV23-1; size: .; D: .; J: TRBJ1-1; CDR3: CASGQVNTEAFF; DNA: TGCGCCAGCGGTCAAGTGAACACTGAAGCTTTCTTT
V: TRBV18; size: medium-sized; D: .; J: TRBJ2-7; CDR3: CASSPRGSYEQYF; DNA: TGTGCCAGCTCACCGAGGGGGAGTTACGAGCAGTACTTC
V: TRBV4-1; size: .; D: TRBD1; J: TRBJ1-4; CDR3: CASSQAGTGGRKLFF; DNA: TGCGCCAGCAGCCAAGCCGGGACAGGAGGGAGAAAACTGTTTTTT
V: TRBV28; size: .; D: .; J: TRBJ1-4; CDR3: CASSPIGRGREKLFF; DNA: TGTGCCAGCAGCCCGATTGGACGGGGACGGGAAAAACTGTTTTTT
V: TRBV15; size: .; D: .; J: TRBJ1-5; CDR3: CATSRDTPQGQPQHF; DNA: TGTGCCACCAGCAGAGACACCCCCCAGGGTCAGCCCCAGCATTTT
V: TRBV27; size: .; D: TRBD2; J: TRBJ2-3; CDR3: CASSSLAGGLKDTQYF; DNA: TGTGCCAGCAGTTCACTAGCGGGGGGCCTCAAGGATACGCAGTATTTT
V: TRBV5-8; size: .; D: .; J: TRBJ2-3; CDR3: CASSLQAGGGRTDTQYF; DNA: TGTGCCAGCAGCTTACAGGCCGGCGGGGGCAGAACAGATACGCAGTATTTT
V: TRBV19; size: .; D: .; J: TRBJ2-1; CDR3: CASTGAWPSYNEQFF; DNA: TGTGCCAGTACCGGGGCTTGGCCGTCCTACAATGAGCAGTTCTTC
V: TRBV15; size: .; D: .; J: TRBJ2-5; CDR3: CATSSTVQETQYF; DNA: TGTGCCACCAGCTCGACAGTTCAAGAGACCCAGTACTTC
V: TRBV27; size: .; D: .; J: TRBJ2-7; CDR3: CASSLLAHYEQYF; DNA: TGTGCCAGCAGTTTACTGGCTCACTACGAGCAGTACTTC
V: TRBV4-1; size: .; D: .; J: TRBJ1-3; CDR3: CASSQDTLTGNTIYF; DNA: TGCGCCAGCAGCCAAGATACGCTCACTGGAAACACCATATATTTT
V: TRBV7-2; size: .; D: TRBD1; J: TRBJ2-7; CDR3: CASSNGQGSVYEQYF; DNA: TGTGCCAGCAGCAACGGACAGGGTAGCGTCTACGAGCAGTACTTC